This T cell receptor beta chain was captured in a study of T cells in Graves' hyperthyroidism and ophthalmopathy. About the research overall: Peripheral blood samples were taken at initial diagnosis, prior to any treatment.

Researchers amplified the TCR beta CDR3 regions from RNA transcripts. The HTBI primer set served for first-round RT-PCR of the TCR CDR3. MiXCR, applied by TCRdb to the multiplex PCR reads, yields one record per CDR3 protein. The sample consists of 350,000 to 400,000 distinct CDR3 sequences, about 16% of them appearing once. In germline, CDR1 is SGHAT, CDR2 FQNNGV. The CDR3 loop spans 14 amino acids. J was trimmed by 4 bases and V by 3 bases; bases with no gene match: 6. Ten or more counts support this clonotype. Its antigen remains unidentified. Broader study findings: Ophthalmopathy was identified by the model a median about 6 months ahead of onset.

Among the patients, aged 18 to 65, hyperthyroidism was newly diagnosed and had lasted under 2 months. Diagnoses were made from clinical symptoms, serum measures (thyroxine and TRAb), thyroid ultrasound and orbital computed tomography. J is TRBJ2-7 and V is TRBV11-2, with 7 bases that match TRBD2. The sequence was obtained from a woman aged 30 to 39 with Graves' hyperthyroidism. Sequenced: blood. The CDR3 DNA is TGTGCCAGCAGCTTTAGCGGGCCCGATTACGAGCAGTACTTC. This sequence encodes CASSFSGPDYEQYF.